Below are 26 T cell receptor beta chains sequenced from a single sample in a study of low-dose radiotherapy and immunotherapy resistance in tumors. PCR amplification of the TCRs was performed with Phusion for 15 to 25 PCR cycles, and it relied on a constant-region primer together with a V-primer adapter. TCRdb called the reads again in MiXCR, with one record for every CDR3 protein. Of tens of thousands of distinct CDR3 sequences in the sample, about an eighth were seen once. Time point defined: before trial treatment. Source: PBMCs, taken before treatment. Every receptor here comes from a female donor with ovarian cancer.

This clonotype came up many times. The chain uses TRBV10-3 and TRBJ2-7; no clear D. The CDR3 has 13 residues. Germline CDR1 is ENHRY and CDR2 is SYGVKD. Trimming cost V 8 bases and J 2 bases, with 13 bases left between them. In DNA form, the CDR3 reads TGTGCCATCGGCGACGTGGCTCCCTACGAGCAGTACTTC. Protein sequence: CAIGDVAPYEQYF.

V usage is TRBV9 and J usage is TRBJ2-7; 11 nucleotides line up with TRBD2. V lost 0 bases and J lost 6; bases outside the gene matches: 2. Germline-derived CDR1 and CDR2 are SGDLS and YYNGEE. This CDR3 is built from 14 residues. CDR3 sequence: CASSVVGTSGEQYF. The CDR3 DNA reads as TGTGCCAGCAGCGTAGTAGGGACTAGCGGCGAGCAGTACTTC.

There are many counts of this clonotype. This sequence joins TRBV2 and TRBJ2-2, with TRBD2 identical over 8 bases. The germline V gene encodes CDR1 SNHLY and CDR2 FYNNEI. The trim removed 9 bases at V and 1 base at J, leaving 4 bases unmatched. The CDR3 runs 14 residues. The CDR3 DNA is TGTGCCAGTAGCGGGACTAGGAACACCGGGGAGCTGTTTTTT. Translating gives CASSGTRNTGELFF.

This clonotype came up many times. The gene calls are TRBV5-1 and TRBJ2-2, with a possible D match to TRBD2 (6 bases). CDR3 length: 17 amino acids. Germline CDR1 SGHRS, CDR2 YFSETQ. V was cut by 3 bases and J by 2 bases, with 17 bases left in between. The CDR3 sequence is CASSSTGLARNTGELFF. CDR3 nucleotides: TGCGCCAGCAGCTCCACCGGGCTAGCGAGAAACACCGGGGAGCTGTTTTTT.

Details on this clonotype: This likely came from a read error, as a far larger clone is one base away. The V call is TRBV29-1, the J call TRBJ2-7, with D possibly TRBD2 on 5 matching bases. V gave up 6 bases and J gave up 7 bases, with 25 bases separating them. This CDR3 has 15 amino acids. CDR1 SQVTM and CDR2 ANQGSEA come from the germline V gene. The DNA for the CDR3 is TGCAGCGTCGAGGGATACGGCGACTCCTACAATGAGCAGTACTTC. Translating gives CSVEGYGDSYNEQYF.

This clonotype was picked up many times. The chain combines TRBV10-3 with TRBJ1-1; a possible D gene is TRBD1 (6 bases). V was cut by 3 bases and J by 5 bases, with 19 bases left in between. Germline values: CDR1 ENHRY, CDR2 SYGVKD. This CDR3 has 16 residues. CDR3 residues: CAISEPTTGRRTEAFF. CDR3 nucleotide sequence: TGTGCCATCAGTGAACCCACAACAGGGCGGAGAACTGAAGCTTTCTTT.

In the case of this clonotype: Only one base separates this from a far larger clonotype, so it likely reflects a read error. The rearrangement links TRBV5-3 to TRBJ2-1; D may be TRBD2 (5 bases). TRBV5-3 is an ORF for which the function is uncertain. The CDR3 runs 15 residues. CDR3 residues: CASSLAASWGFGVFF. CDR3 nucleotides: TGTGCCAGCAGCTTGGCTGCTAGCTGGGGATTTGGGGTGTTCTTC.

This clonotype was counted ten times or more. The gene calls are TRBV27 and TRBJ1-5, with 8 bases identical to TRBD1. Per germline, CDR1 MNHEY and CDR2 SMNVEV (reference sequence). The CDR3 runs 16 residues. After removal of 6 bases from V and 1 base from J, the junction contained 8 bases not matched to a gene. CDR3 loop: CASRVAGGMSNQPQHF. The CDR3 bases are TGTGCCAGCAGGGTGGCAGGGGGCATGAGCAATCAGCCCCAGCATTTT.

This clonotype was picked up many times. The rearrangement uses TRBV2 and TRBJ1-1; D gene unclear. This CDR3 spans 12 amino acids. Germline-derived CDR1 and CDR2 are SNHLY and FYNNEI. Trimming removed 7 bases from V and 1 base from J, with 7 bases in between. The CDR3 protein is CASNLKNTEAFF. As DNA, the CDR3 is TGTGCCAGCAATCTTAAGAACACTGAAGCTTTCTTT.

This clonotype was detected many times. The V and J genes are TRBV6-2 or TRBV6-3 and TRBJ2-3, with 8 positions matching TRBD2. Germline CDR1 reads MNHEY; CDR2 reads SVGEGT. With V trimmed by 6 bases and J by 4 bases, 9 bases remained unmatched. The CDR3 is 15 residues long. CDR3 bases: TGTGCCAGCAGCCCCTTTTCCGGGAGGGCAGATACGCAGTATTTT. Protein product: CASSPFSGRADTQYF.

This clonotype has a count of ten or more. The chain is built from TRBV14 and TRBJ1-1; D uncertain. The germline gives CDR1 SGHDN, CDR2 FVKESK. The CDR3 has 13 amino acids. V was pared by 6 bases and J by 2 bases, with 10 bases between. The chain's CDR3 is CASSWAGNTEAFF. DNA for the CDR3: TGTGCCAGCAGTTGGGCAGGCAACACTGAAGCTTTCTTT.

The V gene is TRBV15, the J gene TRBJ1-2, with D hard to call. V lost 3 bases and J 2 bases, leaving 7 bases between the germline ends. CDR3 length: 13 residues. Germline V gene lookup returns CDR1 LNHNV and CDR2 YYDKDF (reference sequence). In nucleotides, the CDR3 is TGTGCCACCAGCAGCAGGAAGAACTATGGCTACACCTTC. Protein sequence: CATSSRKNYGYTF.

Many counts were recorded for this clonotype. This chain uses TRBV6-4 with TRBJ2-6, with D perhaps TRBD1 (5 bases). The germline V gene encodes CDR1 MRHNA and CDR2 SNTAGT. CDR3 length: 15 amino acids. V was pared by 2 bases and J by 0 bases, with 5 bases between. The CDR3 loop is CASSDQGSGANVLTF. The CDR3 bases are TGTGCCAGCAGTGACCAGGGCTCTGGGGCCAACGTCCTGACTTTC.

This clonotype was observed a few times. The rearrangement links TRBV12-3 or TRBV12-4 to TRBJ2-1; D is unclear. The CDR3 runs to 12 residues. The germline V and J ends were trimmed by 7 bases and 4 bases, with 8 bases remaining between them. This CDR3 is CASTSGYNEQFF. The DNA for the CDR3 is TGTGCCAGCACCTCAGGTTACAATGAGCAGTTCTTC.

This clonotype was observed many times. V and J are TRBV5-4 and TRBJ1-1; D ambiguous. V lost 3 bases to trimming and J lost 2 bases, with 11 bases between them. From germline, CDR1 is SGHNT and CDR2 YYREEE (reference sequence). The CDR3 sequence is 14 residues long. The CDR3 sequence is CASSSQRGNTEAFF. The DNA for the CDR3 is TGTGCCAGCAGCTCCCAGAGAGGTAACACTGAAGCTTTCTTT.

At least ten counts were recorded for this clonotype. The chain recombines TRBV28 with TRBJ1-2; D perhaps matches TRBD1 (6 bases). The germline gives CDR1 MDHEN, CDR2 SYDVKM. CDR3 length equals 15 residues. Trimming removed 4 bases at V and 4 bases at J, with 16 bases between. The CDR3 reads CASSSQKGGSYGYTF. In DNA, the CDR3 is TGTGCCAGCAGTTCCCAAAAGGGGGGGTCCTATGGCTACACCTTC.

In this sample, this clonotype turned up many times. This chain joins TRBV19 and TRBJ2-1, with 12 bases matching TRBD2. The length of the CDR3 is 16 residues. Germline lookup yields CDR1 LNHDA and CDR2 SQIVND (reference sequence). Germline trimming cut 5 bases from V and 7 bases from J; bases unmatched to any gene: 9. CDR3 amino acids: CASSSSLAGGRNEQFF. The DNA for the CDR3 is TGTGCCAGTAGTTCCTCACTAGCGGGGGGCCGAAATGAGCAGTTCTTC.

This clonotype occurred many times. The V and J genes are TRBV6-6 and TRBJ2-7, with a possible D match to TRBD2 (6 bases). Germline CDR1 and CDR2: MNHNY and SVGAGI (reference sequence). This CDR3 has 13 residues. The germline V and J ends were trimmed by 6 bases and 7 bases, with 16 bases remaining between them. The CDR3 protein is CASSYAGTQEQYF. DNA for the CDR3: TGTGCCAGCAGCTACGCGGGAACTCAGGAGCAGTACTTC.

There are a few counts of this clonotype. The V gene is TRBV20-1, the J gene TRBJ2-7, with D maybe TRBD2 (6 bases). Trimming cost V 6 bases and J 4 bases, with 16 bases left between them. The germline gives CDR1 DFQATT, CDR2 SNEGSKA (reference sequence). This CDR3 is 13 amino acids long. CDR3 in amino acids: CSAGDTAGYEQYF. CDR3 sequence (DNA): TGCAGTGCCGGAGACACCGCGGGGTACGAGCAGTACTTC.

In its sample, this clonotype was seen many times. This CDR3 is CASRPGSWRTGELFF. DNA of the CDR3: TGTGCCAGCAGACCCGGGAGTTGGCGCACCGGGGAGCTGTTTTTT. The chain recombines TRBV28 with TRBJ2-2, with D perhaps TRBD2 (6 bases). CDR1 and CDR2 from the germline V gene are MDHEN and SYDVKM. CDR3 length: 15 residues. Trimming took off 6 bases at V and 4 bases at J, with 15 bases between the two ends. Combining the CDR3 with reference TRBV28 and TRBJ2-2 gives the whole variable domain DVKVTQSSRYLVKRTGEKVFLECVQDMDHENMFWYRQDPGLGLRLIYFSYDVKMKEKGDIPEGYSVSREKKERFSLILESASTNQTSMYLCASRPGSWRTGELFFGEGSRLTVL.

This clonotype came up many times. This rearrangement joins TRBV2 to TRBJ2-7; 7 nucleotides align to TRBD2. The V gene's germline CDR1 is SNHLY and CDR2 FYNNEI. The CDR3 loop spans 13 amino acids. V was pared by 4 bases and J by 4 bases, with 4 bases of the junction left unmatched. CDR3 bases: TGTGCCAGCAGTGCCGGGGGGAGGTACGAGCAGTACTTC. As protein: CASSAGGRYEQYF.

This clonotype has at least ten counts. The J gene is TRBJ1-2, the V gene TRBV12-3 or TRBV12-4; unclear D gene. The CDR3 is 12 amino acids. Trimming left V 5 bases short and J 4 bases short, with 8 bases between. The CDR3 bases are TGTGCCAGCAGTGGGAGCCTCTATGGCTACACCTTC. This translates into CASSGSLYGYTF.

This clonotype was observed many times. CDR3 bases: TGTGCCAGCAGCTTAGGGAGGACTGGGGCCAACGTCCTGACTTTC. Translating it yields CASSLGRTGANVLTF. V usage is TRBV11-2 and J usage is TRBJ2-6; the D gene is possibly TRBD2 (5 bases). This CDR3 contains 15 residues. The ends were cut back, 1 base at V and 2 bases at J, with 6 bases in the middle. In germline, CDR1 is SGHAT, CDR2 FQNNGV.

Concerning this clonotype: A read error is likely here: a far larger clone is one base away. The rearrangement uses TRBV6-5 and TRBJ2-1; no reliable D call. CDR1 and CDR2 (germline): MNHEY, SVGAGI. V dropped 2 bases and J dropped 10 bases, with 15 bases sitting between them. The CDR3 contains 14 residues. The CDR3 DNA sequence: TGTGCCAGCAGTTACGCAAGGACCGGCTACGAGCAGTTCTTC. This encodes CASSYARTGYEQFF.

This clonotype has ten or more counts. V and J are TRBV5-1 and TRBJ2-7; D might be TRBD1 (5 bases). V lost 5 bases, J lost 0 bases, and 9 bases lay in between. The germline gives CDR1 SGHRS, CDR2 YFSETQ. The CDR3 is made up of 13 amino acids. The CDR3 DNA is TGCGCCAGCAGTCAGACAGTCTCCTACGAGCAGTACTTC. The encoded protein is CASSQTVSYEQYF.

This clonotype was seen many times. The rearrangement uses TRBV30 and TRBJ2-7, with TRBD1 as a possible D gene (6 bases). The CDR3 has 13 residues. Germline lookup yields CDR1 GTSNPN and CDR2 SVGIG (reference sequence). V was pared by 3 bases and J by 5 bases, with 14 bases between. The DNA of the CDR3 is TGTGCCTGGAGCCAGGGGCAGGGGCACGAGCAGTACTTC. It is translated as CAWSQGQGHEQYF.